This TCR beta chain originates from a study of blood T cell repertoires in COVID-19. Study background: The analysed material was cDNA or gDNA that came from T cells, B-cell-depleted T cells, or PBMCs.

Clones were read by immunoSEQ multiplex PCR, and TCRdb kept only the in-frame ones, dropping some. This table holds over 200,000 clones, 70% to 90% found once. V dropped 6 bases and J dropped 8; count of bases not matched to a gene: 6. This CDR3 spans 13 amino acids. Germline assignment: CDR1 MDHEN and CDR2 SYDVKM. The V gene is TRBV28, the J gene TRBJ1-2; 10 nucleotides line up with TRBD1. The TCR originated in a man between 50 and 59 years old with COVID-19, enrolled during active disease. The specimen sequenced was peripheral blood. The CDR3 protein is CASSTDRGQGYTF. The CDR3 DNA follows: TGTGCCAGCAGCACAGACAGGGGGCAGGGCTACACCTTC.